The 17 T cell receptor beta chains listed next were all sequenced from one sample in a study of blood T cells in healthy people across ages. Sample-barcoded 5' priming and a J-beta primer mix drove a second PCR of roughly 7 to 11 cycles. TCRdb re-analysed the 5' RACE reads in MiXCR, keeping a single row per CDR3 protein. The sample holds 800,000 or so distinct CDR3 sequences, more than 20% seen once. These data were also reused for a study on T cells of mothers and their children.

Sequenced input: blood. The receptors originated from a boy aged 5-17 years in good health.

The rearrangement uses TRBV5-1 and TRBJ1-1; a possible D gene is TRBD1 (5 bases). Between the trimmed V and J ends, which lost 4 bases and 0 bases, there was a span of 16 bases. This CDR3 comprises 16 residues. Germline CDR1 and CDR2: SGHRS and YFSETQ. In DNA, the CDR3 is TGCGCCAGCAGCCTGGGGGAGGATTACTTGAACACTGAAGCTTTCTTT. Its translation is CASSLGEDYLNTEAFF.

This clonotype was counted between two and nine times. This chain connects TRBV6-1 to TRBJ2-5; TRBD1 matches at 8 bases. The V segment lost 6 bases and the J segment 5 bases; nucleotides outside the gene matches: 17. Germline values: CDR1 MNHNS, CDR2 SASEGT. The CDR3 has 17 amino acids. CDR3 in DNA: TGTGCCAGCAGCCCTTCACTTGCAGGGGGCATCTTGGAGACCCAGTACTTC. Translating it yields CASSPSLAGGILETQYF.

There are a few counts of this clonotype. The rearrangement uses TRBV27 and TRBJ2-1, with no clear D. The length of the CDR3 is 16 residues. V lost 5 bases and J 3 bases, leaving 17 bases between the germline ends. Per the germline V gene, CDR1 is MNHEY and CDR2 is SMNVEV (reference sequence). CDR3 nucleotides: TGTGCCAGCAGTCCATCGTGGGTAAACTACTACAATGAGCAGTTCTTC. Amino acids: CASSPSWVNYYNEQFF.

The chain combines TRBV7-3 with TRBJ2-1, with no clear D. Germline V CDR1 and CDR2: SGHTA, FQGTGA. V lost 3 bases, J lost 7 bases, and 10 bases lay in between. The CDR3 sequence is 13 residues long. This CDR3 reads CASSFSSFNEQFF. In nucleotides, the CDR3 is TGTGCCAGCAGCTTCTCGTCGTTTAATGAGCAGTTCTTC.

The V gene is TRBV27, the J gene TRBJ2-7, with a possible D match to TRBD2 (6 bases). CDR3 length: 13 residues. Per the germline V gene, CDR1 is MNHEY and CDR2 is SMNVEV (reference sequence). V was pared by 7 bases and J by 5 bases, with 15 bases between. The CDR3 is CASTLSGGDEQYF. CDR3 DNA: TGTGCCAGCACTCTTAGTGGAGGGGACGAGCAGTACTTC.

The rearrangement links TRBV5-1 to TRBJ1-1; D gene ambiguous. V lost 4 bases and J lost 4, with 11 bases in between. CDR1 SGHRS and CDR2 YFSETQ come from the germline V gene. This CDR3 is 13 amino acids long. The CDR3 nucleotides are TGCGCCAGCAGCCAGGCGGCAGGCACTGAAGCTTTCTTT. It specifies CASSQAAGTEAFF.

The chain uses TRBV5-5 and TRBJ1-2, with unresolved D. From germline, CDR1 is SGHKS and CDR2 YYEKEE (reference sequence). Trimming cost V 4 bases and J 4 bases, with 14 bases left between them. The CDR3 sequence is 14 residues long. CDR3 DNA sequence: TGTGCCAGCAGCCCGGGAACAGCTTCCTATGGCTACACCTTC. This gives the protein CASSPGTASYGYTF.

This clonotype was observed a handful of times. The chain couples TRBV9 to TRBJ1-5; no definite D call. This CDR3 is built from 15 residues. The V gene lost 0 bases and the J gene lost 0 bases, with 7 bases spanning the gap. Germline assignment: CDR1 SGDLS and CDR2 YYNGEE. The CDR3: CASSVEEYSNQPQHF. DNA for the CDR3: TGTGCCAGCAGCGTAGAGGAGTATAGCAATCAGCCCCAGCATTTT.

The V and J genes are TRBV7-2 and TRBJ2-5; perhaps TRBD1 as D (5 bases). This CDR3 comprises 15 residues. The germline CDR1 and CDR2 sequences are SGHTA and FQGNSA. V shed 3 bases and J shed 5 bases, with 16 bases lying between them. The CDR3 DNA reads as TGTGCCAGCAGCTTTTCTCCAGCACCAGGGGAGACCCAGTACTTC. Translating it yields CASSFSPAPGETQYF.

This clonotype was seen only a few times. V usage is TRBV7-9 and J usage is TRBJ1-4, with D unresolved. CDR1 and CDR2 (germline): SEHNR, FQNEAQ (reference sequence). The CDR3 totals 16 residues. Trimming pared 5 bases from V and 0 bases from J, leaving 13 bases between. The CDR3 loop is CASSSIQNPTNEKLFF. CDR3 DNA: TGTGCCAGCAGCAGTATACAGAATCCAACTAATGAAAAACTGTTTTTT.

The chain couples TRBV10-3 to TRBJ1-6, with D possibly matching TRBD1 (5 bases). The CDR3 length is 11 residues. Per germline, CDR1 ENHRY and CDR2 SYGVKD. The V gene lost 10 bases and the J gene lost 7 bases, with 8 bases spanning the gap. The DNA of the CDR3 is TGTGCCACGGGGGGGAATTCACCCCTCCACTTT. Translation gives CATGGNSPLHF.

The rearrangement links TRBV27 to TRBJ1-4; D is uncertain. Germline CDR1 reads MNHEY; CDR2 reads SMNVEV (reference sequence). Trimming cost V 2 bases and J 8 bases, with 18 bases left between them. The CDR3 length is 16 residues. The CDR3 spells CASSLLSTPGGEKLFF. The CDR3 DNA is TGTGCCAGCAGTTTACTCTCGACACCCGGAGGAGAAAAACTGTTTTTT.

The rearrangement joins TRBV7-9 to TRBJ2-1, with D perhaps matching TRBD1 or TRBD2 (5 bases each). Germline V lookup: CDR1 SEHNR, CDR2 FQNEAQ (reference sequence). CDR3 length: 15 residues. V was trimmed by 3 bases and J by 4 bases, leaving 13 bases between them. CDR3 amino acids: CASSFRDGFYNEQFF. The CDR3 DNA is TGTGCCAGCAGCTTCCGGGACGGATTTTACAATGAGCAGTTCTTC.

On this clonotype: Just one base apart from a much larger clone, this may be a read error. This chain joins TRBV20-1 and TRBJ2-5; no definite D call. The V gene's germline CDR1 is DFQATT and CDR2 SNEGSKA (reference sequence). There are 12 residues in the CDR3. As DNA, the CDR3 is TGCGGTGCTAGAAAACCCACGGAGACCCAGTACTTC. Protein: CGARKPTETQYF.

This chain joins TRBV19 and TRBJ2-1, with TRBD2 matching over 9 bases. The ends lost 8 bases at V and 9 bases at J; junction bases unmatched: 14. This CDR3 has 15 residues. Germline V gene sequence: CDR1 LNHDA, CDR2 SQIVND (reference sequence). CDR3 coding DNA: TGTGCCAGTTCGACGGCGGGAGGGCCGGGTGGTGAGCAGTTCTTC. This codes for CASSTAGGPGGEQFF.

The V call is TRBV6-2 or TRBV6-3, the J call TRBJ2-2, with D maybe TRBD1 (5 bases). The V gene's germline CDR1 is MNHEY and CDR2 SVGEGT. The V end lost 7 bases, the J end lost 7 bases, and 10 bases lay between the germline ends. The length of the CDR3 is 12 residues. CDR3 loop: CASTHRIGELFF. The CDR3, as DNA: TGTGCCAGCACACACAGGATCGGGGAGCTGTTTTTT.

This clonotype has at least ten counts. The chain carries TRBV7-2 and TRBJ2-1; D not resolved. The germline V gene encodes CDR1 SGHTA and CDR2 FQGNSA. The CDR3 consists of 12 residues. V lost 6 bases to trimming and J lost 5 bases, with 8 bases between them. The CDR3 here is CASRSRHNEQFF. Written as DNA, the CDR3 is TGTGCCAGCAGATCTAGGCACAATGAGCAGTTCTTC.